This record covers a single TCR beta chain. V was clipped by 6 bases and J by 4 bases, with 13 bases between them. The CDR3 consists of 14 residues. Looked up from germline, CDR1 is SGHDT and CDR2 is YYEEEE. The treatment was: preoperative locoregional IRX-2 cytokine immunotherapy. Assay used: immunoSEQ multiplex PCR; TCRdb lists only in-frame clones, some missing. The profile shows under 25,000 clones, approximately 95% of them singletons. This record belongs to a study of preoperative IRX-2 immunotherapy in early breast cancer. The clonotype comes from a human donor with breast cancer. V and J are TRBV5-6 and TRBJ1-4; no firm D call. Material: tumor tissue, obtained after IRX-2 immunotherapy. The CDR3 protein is CASTTVRYNEKLFF. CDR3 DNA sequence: TGTGCCAGCACTACGGTCAGATATAATGAAAAACTGTTTTTT.